This entry is about one TCR beta chain. Its antigen is undetermined. The data are from a study of cytomegalovirus exposure and HLA in healthy donors. The PCR was carried out with 60 Vbeta primers and 13 Jbeta primers. TCRdb's table, derived via immunoSEQ multiplex PCR, lists solely in-frame clones and lacks some. The sample records over 150,000 clones, around 85% being singletons. Study-wide findings and caveats: Associated with cytomegalovirus, according to the listing, were 150 to 200 TCR beta chains. Immune exposure data for these donors was limited to CMV serostatus.

Sequenced material: PBMCs. This clonotype originated in a human donor in good health.

CDR3: CASSFGGVRETQYF. CDR3 DNA: TGTGCCAGCAGCTTTGGCGGGGTCCGAGAGACCCAGTACTTC. The chain joins TRBV11-3 to TRBJ2-5; maybe TRBD2 (6 bases). V lost 3 bases and J 4 bases, leaving 12 bases between the germline ends. The CDR3 extends over 14 amino acids. Germline V gene lookup returns CDR1 SGHNT and CDR2 YENEEA.